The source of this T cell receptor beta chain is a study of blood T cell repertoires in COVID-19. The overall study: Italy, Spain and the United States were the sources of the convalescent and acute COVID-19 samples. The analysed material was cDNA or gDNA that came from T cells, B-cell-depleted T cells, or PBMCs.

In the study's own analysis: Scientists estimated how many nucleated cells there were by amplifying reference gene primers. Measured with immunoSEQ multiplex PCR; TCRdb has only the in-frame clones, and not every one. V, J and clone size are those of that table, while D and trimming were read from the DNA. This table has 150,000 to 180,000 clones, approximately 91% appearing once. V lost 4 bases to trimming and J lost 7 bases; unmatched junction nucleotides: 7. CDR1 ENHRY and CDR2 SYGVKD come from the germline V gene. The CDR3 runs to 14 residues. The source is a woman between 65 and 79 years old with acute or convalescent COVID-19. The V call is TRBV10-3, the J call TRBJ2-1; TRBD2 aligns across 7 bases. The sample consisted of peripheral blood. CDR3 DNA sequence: TGTGCCATCAGTGGACTAGCAGCCGAAAATGAGCAGTTCTTC. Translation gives CAISGLAAENEQFF.